Listed here are 29 T cell receptor beta chains from one sample, sequenced in a study of T cell responses to AZD1222 COVID-19 vaccine. Produced via immunoSEQ multiplex PCR; TCRdb's table is partial and in-frame only. The table records 150,000 to 200,000 clones, about 87% of them present only once. The sequencing here drew on peripheral blood, taken on day 0 of AZD1222 vaccination. These receptor sequences come from an adult in good health.

The CDR3 sequence is CAWKGKGGDNEQYF. CDR3 nucleotide sequence: TGTGCCTGGAAGGGAAAGGGAGGGGATAACGAGCAGTACTTC. This rearrangement joins TRBV30 to TRBJ2-7, with TRBD2 matching 7 bases. The trim removed 4 bases at V and 5 bases at J, leaving 11 bases unmatched. Germline lookup yields CDR1 GTSNPN and CDR2 SVGIG (reference sequence). The CDR3 is made up of 14 amino acids.

The chain uses TRBV12-3 or TRBV12-4 and TRBJ1-5; unclear D gene. The CDR3 covers 12 residues. V was shortened by 3 bases and J by 3 bases, with 3 bases between the two germline ends. CDR3 residues: CASSLYNQPQHF. The CDR3 bases are TGTGCCAGCAGTTTGTACAATCAGCCCCAGCATTTT.

This chain connects TRBV6-5 to TRBJ1-1; D gene ambiguous. Per the germline V gene, CDR1 is MNHEY and CDR2 is SVGAGI. The CDR3 covers 13 residues. Trimming took off 5 bases at V and 4 bases at J, with 11 bases between the two ends. DNA of the CDR3: TGTGCCAGCAGTATCAGAGGAAGCACTGAAGCTTTCTTT. It codes for CASSIRGSTEAFF.

The chain carries TRBV10-2 and TRBJ1-6, with D possibly being TRBD1 (5 bases). The CDR3 length is 13 residues. Trimming left V 6 bases short and J 9 bases short, with 12 bases between. Germline values: CDR1 WSHSY, CDR2 SAAADI. The CDR3, as DNA: TGCGCCAGCAGCCGGGGCCAGGGTTCACCCCTCCACTTT. Protein sequence: CASSRGQGSPLHF.

The chain joins TRBV18 to TRBJ2-5; D unresolved. Germline V gene lookup returns CDR1 KGHSH and CDR2 LQKENI. The CDR3 sequence is 11 residues long. Trimming removed 3 bases from V and 4 bases from J, with 3 bases in between. The chain's CDR3 is CASSPRETQYF. The CDR3 nucleotides are TGTGCCAGCTCACCCCGAGAGACCCAGTACTTC.

This CDR3 is CASSHRLARLTYNEQFF. DNA for the CDR3: TGTGCCAGCAGCCATAGGCTAGCGCGACTTACTTACAATGAGCAGTTCTTC. The J gene is TRBJ2-1, the V gene TRBV14; D possibly corresponds to TRBD2 (6 bases). This CDR3 has 17 residues. In germline, CDR1 is SGHDN, CDR2 FVKESK. The V and J ends lost 3 bases and 4 bases respectively, with 19 bases between them.

The CDR3 sequence: CASTLAGSTDTQYF. CDR3 DNA: TGTGCCAGCACTCTAGCGGGGAGCACAGATACGCAGTATTTT. This chain uses TRBV28 with TRBJ2-3; TRBD2 aligns across 9 bases. The CDR3 sequence is 14 residues long. The trim removed 7 bases at V and 0 bases at J, leaving 2 bases unmatched. Germline values: CDR1 MDHEN, CDR2 SYDVKM.

This chain joins TRBV7-9 and TRBJ2-1; 7 bases agree with TRBD2. Unmatched junction bases numbered 9, after V lost 0 bases and J lost 4 bases. Germline CDR1 is SEHNR and CDR2 is FQNEAQ (reference sequence). There are 17 residues in the CDR3. CDR3 in amino acids: CASSLAGGQKPYNEQFF. The CDR3 DNA follows: TGTGCCAGCAGCTTAGCGGGAGGGCAGAAGCCTTACAATGAGCAGTTCTTC.

This clone was detected only a few times. A read error may account for a junction end that differs from germline. The V gene is TRBV6-4, the J gene TRBJ2-7, with no clear D. The CDR3 is made up of 11 amino acids. CDR1 is MRHNA and CDR2 is SNTAGT in the germline V gene. The CDR3 spells CFEQVSYEQYF. CDR3 DNA sequence: TGCTTCGAGCAGGTGAGCTACGAGCAGTACTTC.

The chain carries TRBV28 and TRBJ1-2; no firm D call. The CDR3 contains 12 residues. Germline-derived CDR1 and CDR2 are MDHEN and SYDVKM. V was pared by 3 bases and J by 4 bases, with 6 bases between. CDR3 coding DNA: TGTGCCAGCAGTTTGTCTTTCTATGGCTACACCTTC. It encodes CASSLSFYGYTF.

This sequence joins TRBV30 and TRBJ2-1; D possibly uses TRBD1 or TRBD2 (6 bases each). V lost 4 bases and J lost 9, with 13 bases in between. The V gene's germline CDR1 is GTSNPN and CDR2 SVGIG (reference sequence). CDR3 length: 12 amino acids. DNA for the CDR3: TGTGCCTGGACCCACGGGGGCACTGAGCAGTTCTTC. Amino acids: CAWTHGGTEQFF. Drawing the rest from reference TRBV30 and TRBJ2-1, the complete variable domain is SQTIHQWPATLVQPVGSPLSLECTVEGTSNPNLYWYRQAAGRGLQLLFYSVGIGQISSEVPQNLSASRPQDRQFILSSKKLLLSDSGFYLCAWTHGGTEQFFGPGTRLTVL.

The J gene is TRBJ2-1, the V gene TRBV29-1, with 8 bases fitting TRBD1. This CDR3 region has 15 residues. Losses at the gene ends were 5 bases for V and 7 bases for J; bases not matched to a gene: 13. Germline loops: CDR1 SQVTM, CDR2 ANQGSEA. The CDR3 loop reads CSVTSFRGLGNEQFF. The CDR3 nucleotides are TGCAGCGTTACGTCCTTCAGGGGGCTGGGGAATGAGCAGTTCTTC.

V usage is TRBV27 and J usage is TRBJ1-6, with unresolved D. CDR1 and CDR2 (germline): MNHEY, SMNVEV (reference sequence). The CDR3 has 15 residues. V lost 5 bases and J lost 0, with 8 bases in between. The CDR3 DNA reads as TGTGCCAGCAGTAGGTTGAGCTCCTATAATTCACCCCTCCACTTT. Its translation: CASSRLSSYNSPLHF.

This sequence joins TRBV7-9 and TRBJ1-6; D possibly corresponds to TRBD1 (6 bases). V was shortened by 1 base and J by 7 bases, with 11 bases between the two germline ends. CDR1 and CDR2 (germline): SEHNR, FQNEAQ (reference sequence). This CDR3 is 15 amino acids long. CDR3 sequence (DNA): TGTGCCAGCAGCTTAGACAGGGCGGGGAATTCACCCCTCCACTTT. Amino acids: CASSLDRAGNSPLHF.

V and J are TRBV5-1 and TRBJ1-4, with D unresolved. Germline CDR1 and CDR2: SGHRS and YFSETQ. V lost 0 bases and J lost 4, with 10 bases in between. The CDR3 has 15 residues. The CDR3 is CASSLDPVINEKLFF. CDR3 coding DNA: TGCGCCAGCAGCTTGGACCCGGTTATTAATGAAAAACTGTTTTTT.

The table lists this clone with a count of one. The chain carries TRBV29-1 and TRBJ1-6; 10 bases align to TRBD1. The V gene's germline CDR1 is SQVTM and CDR2 ANQGSEA. This CDR3 comprises 15 residues. V dropped 5 bases and J dropped 7; count of bases not matched to a gene: 8. CDR3 amino acids: CSVRQGASSNSPLHF. The DNA for the CDR3 is TGCAGCGTTAGACAGGGGGCTTCATCCAATTCACCCCTCCACTTT.

The J gene is TRBJ1-2, the V gene TRBV6-5, with 8 bases aligning to TRBD1. The V segment lost 0 bases and the J segment 4 bases; nucleotides outside the gene matches: 7. This CDR3 has 16 residues. CDR1 and CDR2 from the germline V gene are MNHEY and SVGAGI. The CDR3 sequence: CASSYSTAGGAYGYTF. The CDR3 nucleotides read TGTGCCAGCAGTTACTCGACGGCAGGGGGCGCCTATGGCTACACCTTC.

The chain joins TRBV9 to TRBJ2-2; maybe TRBD2 (6 bases). The CDR3 runs to 13 residues. The ends were cut back, 3 bases at V and 6 bases at J, with 9 bases in the middle. Germline-derived CDR1 and CDR2 are SGDLS and YYNGEE. The CDR3 here is CASSGTIPGELFF. CDR3 in DNA: TGTGCCAGCAGCGGGACTATCCCCGGGGAGCTGTTTTTT.

The chain links TRBV29-1 to TRBJ1-2, with D possibly matching TRBD1 (5 bases). Trimming stripped 5 bases from V and 1 base from J, with 8 bases between. The CDR3 is 12 residues long. The germline CDR1 and CDR2 sequences are SQVTM and ANQGSEA. CDR3 bases: TGCAGCGTTTCAGGGTTTAACTATGGCTACACCTTC. It yields the protein CSVSGFNYGYTF.

The rearrangement uses TRBV25-1 and TRBJ1-6, with D maybe TRBD1 (5 bases). The CDR3 spans 15 residues. V shed 7 bases and J shed 13 bases, with 23 bases lying between them. CDR1 is MGHDK, CDR2 SYGVNS, per germline. This CDR3 is CASIPSDTARAPLHF. Written as DNA, the CDR3 is TGTGCCAGCATCCCCTCGGACACGGCACGAGCGCCCCTCCACTTT.

This chain uses TRBV19 with TRBJ1-2, with TRBD1 as a possible D gene (5 bases). Germline V lookup: CDR1 LNHDA, CDR2 SQIVND (reference sequence). The CDR3 sequence is 14 residues long. Trimming stripped 5 bases from V and 6 bases from J, with 16 bases between. CDR3 in amino acids: CASSSVQGDHGYTF. The DNA of the CDR3 is TGTGCCAGTAGTTCAGTTCAGGGCGACCATGGCTACACCTTC.

The chain links TRBV6-5 to TRBJ2-7, with TRBD1 identical over 9 bases. The germline CDR1 and CDR2 sequences are MNHEY and SVGAGI. The CDR3 totals 14 residues. Unmatched junction bases numbered 11, after V lost 7 bases and J lost 7 bases. In nucleotides, the CDR3 is TGTGCCAGCACGAGGGACAGGGAGCTAGGGGAGCAGTACTTC. The encoded protein is CASTRDRELGEQYF.

The rearrangement joins TRBV6-5 to TRBJ1-5; TRBD1 might be the D (5 bases). Germline-derived CDR1 and CDR2 are MNHEY and SVGAGI. This CDR3 comprises 14 residues. V was trimmed by 7 bases and J by 2 bases, leaving 12 bases between them. The chain's CDR3 is CASNRGGGNQPQHF. DNA for the CDR3: TGTGCCAGCAATAGGGGAGGCGGCAATCAGCCCCAGCATTTT.

This clone was detected a few times. The chain recombines TRBV11-2 with TRBJ2-7; a weak D match, TRBD1 (5 bases). V shed 0 bases and J shed 5 bases, with 8 bases lying between them. The CDR3 spans 13 residues. Per germline, CDR1 SGHAT and CDR2 FQNNGV. The CDR3 nucleotides read TGTGCCAGCAGCTTAGACGGCAGGGACGAGCAGTACTTC. Amino acid sequence: CASSLDGRDEQYF.

This clone was recorded a few times. J is TRBJ2-7 and V is TRBV5-8; D remains ambiguous. The germline V gene has CDR1 SGHTS and CDR2 YDEGEE. This CDR3 has 9 amino acids. V was trimmed by 7 bases and J by 8 bases, leaving 7 bases between them. CDR3 DNA: TGTGCCAGCCGGCGCAAGCAGTACTTC. As protein: CASRRKQYF. Full variable domain (outside the CDR3, taken from reference TRBV5-8 and TRBJ2-7): EAGVTQSPTHLIKTRGQQATLRCSPISGHTSVYWYQQALGLGLQFLLWYDEGEERNRGNFPPRFSGRQFPNYSSELNVNALELEDSALYLCASRRKQYFGPGTRLTVT.

The chain has TRBV28 and TRBJ1-4; 8 nucleotides line up with TRBD1. The CDR3 is 15 residues long. V dropped 5 bases and J dropped 4; count of bases not matched to a gene: 6. Germline loops: CDR1 MDHEN, CDR2 SYDVKM. Here the CDR3 DNA reads TGTGCCAGCAGTCACGGACAGGGCGGTAATGAAAAACTGTTTTTT. It yields the protein CASSHGQGGNEKLFF.

The CDR3 bases are TGTGCCAGCAGAGGACAGAGCTGGGAGACCCAGTACTTC. Its translation: CASRGQSWETQYF. The V call is TRBV3-1 (or the pseudogene TRBV3-2), the J call TRBJ2-5; tentative D call: TRBD1 (6 bases). V shed 6 bases and J shed 5 bases, with 13 bases lying between them. The CDR3 has 13 residues. Germline loops: CDR1 LGHDT, CDR2 YNNKEL (reference sequence).

The V call is TRBV19, the J call TRBJ2-6; possible D gene TRBD1, 5 bases. The ends were cut back, 5 bases at V and 0 bases at J, with 23 bases in the middle. This CDR3 is built from 20 residues. Germline CDR1 LNHDA, CDR2 SQIVND (reference sequence). The CDR3, as DNA: TGTGCCAGTAGTTGGAGAGGTGGGCAGGGTATTAGCTCTGGGGCCAACGTCCTGACTTTC. This gives the protein CASSWRGGQGISSGANVLTF.

This clone came up once. This CDR3 is CASSLGVGRNTGELFF. CDR3 coding DNA: TGTGCCAGCAGCTTAGGAGTAGGGAGGAACACCGGGGAGCTGTTTTTT. The chain couples TRBV7-9 to TRBJ2-2; a weak D match, TRBD2 (5 bases). The germline V gene encodes CDR1 SEHNR and CDR2 FQNEAQ (reference sequence). This CDR3 region has 16 residues. The V and J ends lost 1 base and 1 base respectively, with 10 bases between them. Full variable domain (missing parts from reference TRBV7-9 and TRBJ2-2): DTGVSQNPRHKITKRGQNVTFRCDPISEHNRLYWYRQTLGQGPEFLTYFQNEAQLEKSRLLSDRFSAERPKGSFSTLEIQRTEQGDSAMYLCASSLGVGRNTGELFFGEGSRLTVL.